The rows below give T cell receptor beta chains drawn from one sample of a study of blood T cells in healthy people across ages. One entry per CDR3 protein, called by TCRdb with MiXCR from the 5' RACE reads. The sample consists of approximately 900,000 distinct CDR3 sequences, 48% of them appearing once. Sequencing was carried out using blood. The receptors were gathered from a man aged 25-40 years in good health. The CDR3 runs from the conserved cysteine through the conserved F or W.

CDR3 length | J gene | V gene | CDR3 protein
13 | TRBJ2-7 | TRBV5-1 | CASSLDGYYEQYF
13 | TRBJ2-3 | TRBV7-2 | CASSVSSADTQYF
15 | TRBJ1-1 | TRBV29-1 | CSVSRPGGKNTEAFF
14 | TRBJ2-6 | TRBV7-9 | CASSQPGTVFVLTF
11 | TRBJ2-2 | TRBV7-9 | CAGGHTGELFF
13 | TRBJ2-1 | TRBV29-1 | CSVPVPRDNEQFF
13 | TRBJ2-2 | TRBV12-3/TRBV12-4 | CASSMGVFGELFF
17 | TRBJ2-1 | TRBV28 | CASSLATGLPAYNEQFF
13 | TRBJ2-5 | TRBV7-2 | CASRKLGGETQYF
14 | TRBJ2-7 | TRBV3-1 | CASSQDLGSSEQYF
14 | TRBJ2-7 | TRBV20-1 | CSSEKADSIYEQYF
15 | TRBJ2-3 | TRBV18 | CASSRGQGRADTQYF
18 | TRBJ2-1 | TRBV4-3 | CASSQDLRASGSYNEQFF
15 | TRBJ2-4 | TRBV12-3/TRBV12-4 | CASSFESLAKNIQYF
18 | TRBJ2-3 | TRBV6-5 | CASSYLDGTRGGTDTQYF
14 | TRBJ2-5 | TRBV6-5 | CASSYARAAETQYF
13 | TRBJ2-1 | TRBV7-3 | CASSVDYYNEQFF
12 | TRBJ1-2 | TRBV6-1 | CASSEGGAANTF
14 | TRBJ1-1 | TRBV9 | CASSGRDFVTEAFF
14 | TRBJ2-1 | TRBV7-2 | CASSLARDYPEQFF
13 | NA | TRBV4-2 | CACSLTLYNGQFF
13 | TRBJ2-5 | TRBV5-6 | CASSSTVEETQYF
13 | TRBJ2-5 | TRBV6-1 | CASSGRAGETQYF
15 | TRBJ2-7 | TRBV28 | CASSRADRTSYEQYF
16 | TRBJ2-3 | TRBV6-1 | CASSYIPGLSTDTQYF
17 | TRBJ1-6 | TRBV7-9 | CASSPSVRSSYNSPLHF
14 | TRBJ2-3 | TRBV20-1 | CSATKPPLTDTQYF
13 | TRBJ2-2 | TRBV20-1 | CSAQAGEPGELFF
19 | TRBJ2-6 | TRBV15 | CATSSQTSGWGSEANVLTF
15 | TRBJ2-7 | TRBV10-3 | CAISESGGESYEQYF
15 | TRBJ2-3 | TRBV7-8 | CASSLSGTLGDTQYF
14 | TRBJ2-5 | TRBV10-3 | CAISESGIRETQYF
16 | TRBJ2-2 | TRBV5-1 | CASSPRDRATTGELFF
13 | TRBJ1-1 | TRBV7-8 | CASSRRGNTEAFF
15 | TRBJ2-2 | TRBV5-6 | CASSLVGALTGELFF
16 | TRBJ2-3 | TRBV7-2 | CASSLDPGSSTDTQYF
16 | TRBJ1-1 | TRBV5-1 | CASSLSGFGMNTEAFF
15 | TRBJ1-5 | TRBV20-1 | CSARAPAGGNQPQHF
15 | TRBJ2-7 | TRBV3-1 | CASSQGTAPGAEQYF
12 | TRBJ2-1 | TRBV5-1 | CASSRQSNEQFF
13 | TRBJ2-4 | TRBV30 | CAWSVQGAGEQYF
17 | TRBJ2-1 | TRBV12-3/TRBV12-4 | CASSLAGLAGAYNEQFF
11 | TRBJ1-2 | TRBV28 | CASSSMTGYTF
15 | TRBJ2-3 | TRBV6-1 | CASNSEQRLTDTQYF
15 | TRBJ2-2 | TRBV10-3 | CAISHGTVNTGELFF
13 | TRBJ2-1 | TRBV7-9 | CASSGRVYNEQFF